The TCR beta chain described here comes from a study of early T cells in non-severe SARS-CoV-2 infection. MiXCR, run by TCRdb on the 5' RACE reads, gives a single entry per CDR3 protein. The repertoire holds roughly 69,000 distinct CDR3 sequences, with almost 9% as singletons. V gave up 6 bases and J gave up 5 bases, with 11 bases separating them. CDR3 length equals 13 residues. CDR1 is MNHNY and CDR2 is SVGAGI in the germline V gene (reference sequence). The J gene is TRBJ1-3, the V gene TRBV6-6; D unclear. The TCR comes from an adult who was a healthcare worker with PCR-confirmed SARS-CoV-2 infection or an uninfected control (not recorded which). The sequencing here drew on whole blood, taken at baseline. CDR3 in DNA: TGTGCCAGCAGCCTACAGTGGAGAAACACCATATATTTT. This sequence encodes CASSLQWRNTIYF.